A single sample gave rise to the 18 T cell receptor beta chains below, sequenced in a study of T cells expressing NK-cell markers. TCRdb reprocessed the 5' RACE reads and stores each CDR3 protein as one record, lacking DNA. This sample's table has 350,000 to 400,000 distinct CDR3 sequences. The sample was blood T cells: a sorted CD56 or NKG2C T cell subset, CD4+ or CD8+ T cells, or bulk PBMC T cells (not recorded which). All receptors come from a woman in her 50s in good health.

J is TRBJ1-2 and V is TRBV19. CDR1 and CDR2 (germline): LNHDA, SQIVND (reference sequence). CDR3 size: 13 residues. The CDR3 loop reads CASSGVEAKGYTF.

J is TRBJ2-1 and V is TRBV27; as DNA is missing, the TRBD2 call by TCRdb cannot be tested. The CDR3 has 12 residues. Per germline, CDR1 MNHEY and CDR2 SMNVEV (reference sequence). The CDR3 loop is CASSLLRGEEFF.

V usage is TRBV24-1 and J usage is TRBJ2-3; the TCRdb call, TRBD2, lacks DNA for checking. The CDR3 loop spans 16 amino acids. Germline V gene sequence: CDR1 KGHDR, CDR2 SFDVKD. This CDR3 reads CATSDLEAGGTDTQYF.

This chain uses TRBV7-8 with TRBJ1-1; no DNA is available, so the TRBD1 call from TCRdb remains unchecked. Germline V gives CDR1 SGHVS, CDR2 FQNEAQ. The CDR3 sequence is 14 residues long. The CDR3 reads CASSGDRMNTEAFF. Looking up the rest from reference TRBV7-8 and TRBJ1-1 gives the full variable domain: GAGVSQSPRYKVAKRGQDVALRCDPISGHVSLFWYQQALGQGPEFLTYFQNEAQLDKSGLPSDRFFAERPEGSVSTLKIQRTQQEDSAVYLCASSGDRMNTEAFFGQGTRLTVV.

This chain connects TRBV12-3 or TRBV12-4 to TRBJ2-5; checking the TCRdb D call of TRBD1 is not possible without DNA. The CDR3 runs to 15 residues. The CDR3 protein is CASSSTGATQETQYF.

The chain carries TRBV12-3 or TRBV12-4 and TRBJ2-3; TCRdb selects TRBD1, and the lack of DNA leaves this call unchecked. This CDR3 spans 17 amino acids. The CDR3 loop reads CASSFAPGRRGPDTQYF.

The V call is TRBV30, the J call TRBJ2-5; TCRdb indicates TRBD2, and absent DNA this call remains unverified. The germline V gene has CDR1 GTSNPN and CDR2 SVGIG (reference sequence). The CDR3 totals 15 residues. CDR3 loop: CAWSVPVPVGETQYF.

The CDR3 loop reads CSARDFVGFTDTQYF. The chain has TRBV20-1 and TRBJ2-3. The germline V gene has CDR1 DFQATT and CDR2 SNEGSKA (reference sequence). CDR3 length: 15 amino acids.

The chain has TRBV9 and TRBJ2-1; TCRdb returns TRBD2, unconfirmable since there is no DNA. The CDR3 is 18 residues long. Germline V lookup: CDR1 SGDLS, CDR2 YYNGEE. The CDR3 loop is CASSATGTRSHSYNEQFF.

J is TRBJ2-5 and V is TRBV4-1. The CDR3 sequence is 13 residues long. Germline V gene lookup returns CDR1 MGHRA and CDR2 YSYEKL. CDR3 amino acids: CASSQSLGETQYF.

The chain carries TRBV7-6 and TRBJ1-5; TCRdb's assignment of TRBD1 cannot be checked, as there is no DNA. This CDR3 is built from 15 residues. Germline V CDR1 and CDR2: SGHVS, FNYEAQ. CDR3 residues: CASSSRTGRTQPQHF. Filled out from reference TRBV7-6 and TRBJ1-5, the complete variable domain reads GAGVSQSPRYKVTKRGQDVALRCDPISGHVSLYWYRQALGQGPEFLTYFNYEAQQDKSGLPNDRFSAERPEGSISTLTIQRTEQRDSAMYRCASSSRTGRTQPQHFGDGTRLSIL.

This chain joins TRBV4-2 and TRBJ1-5; TCRdb gives TRBD1 as the D gene, but with no DNA this cannot be confirmed. Germline V lookup: CDR1 LGHNA, CDR2 YNFKEQ. The CDR3 contains 15 residues. CDR3 loop: CASSRTGERNQPQHF.

The rearrangement links TRBV16 to TRBJ1-1. The CDR3 covers 16 residues. Germline assignment: CDR1 KGHSY and CDR2 FQNENV. CDR3 protein: CASSRETLGGSTEAFF.

This chain joins TRBV12-3 or TRBV12-4 and TRBJ1-5; as DNA is missing, the TRBD1 call by TCRdb cannot be tested. The CDR3 is 15 residues long. The CDR3 sequence: CASKRRQGAVQPQHF.

This chain joins TRBV18 and TRBJ1-1; TCRdb reports TRBD1, a call that lacks DNA to check it against. Germline V gene sequence: CDR1 KGHSH, CDR2 LQKENI. This CDR3 comprises 14 residues. The CDR3 spells CASSPKQGNTEAFF.

The chain couples TRBV6-1 to TRBJ2-4; TCRdb's D call, TRBD1, is unchecked because there is no DNA. The germline CDR1 and CDR2 sequences are MNHNS and SASEGT. The length of the CDR3 is 13 residues. CDR3 protein: CASSPGGKNIQYF.

The CDR3 reads CASSSAYNEQFF. This chain uses TRBV9 with TRBJ2-1. This CDR3 is 12 amino acids long. Germline CDR1 reads SGDLS; CDR2 reads YYNGEE.

The rearrangement uses TRBV28 and TRBJ2-1; without DNA, the TCRdb call of TRBD1 cannot be checked. The germline V gene has CDR1 MDHEN and CDR2 SYDVKM. The CDR3 is 14 residues long. CDR3 sequence: CASGGQGGTNEQFF.